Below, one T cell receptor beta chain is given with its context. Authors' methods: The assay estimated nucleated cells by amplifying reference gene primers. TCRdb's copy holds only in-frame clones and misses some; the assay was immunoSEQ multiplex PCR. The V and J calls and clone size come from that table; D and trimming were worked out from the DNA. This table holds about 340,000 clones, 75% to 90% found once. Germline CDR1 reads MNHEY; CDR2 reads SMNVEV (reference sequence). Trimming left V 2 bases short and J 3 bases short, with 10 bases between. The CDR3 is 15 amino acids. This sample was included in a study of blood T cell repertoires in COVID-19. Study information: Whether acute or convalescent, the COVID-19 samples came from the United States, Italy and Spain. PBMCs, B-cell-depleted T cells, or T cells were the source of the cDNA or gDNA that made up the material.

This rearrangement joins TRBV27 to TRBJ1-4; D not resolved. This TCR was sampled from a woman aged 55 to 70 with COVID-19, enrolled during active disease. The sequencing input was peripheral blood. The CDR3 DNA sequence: TGTGCCAGCAGTTTAGGTTCGGCGGCTAATGAAAAACTGTTTTTT. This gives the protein CASSLGSAANEKLFF.